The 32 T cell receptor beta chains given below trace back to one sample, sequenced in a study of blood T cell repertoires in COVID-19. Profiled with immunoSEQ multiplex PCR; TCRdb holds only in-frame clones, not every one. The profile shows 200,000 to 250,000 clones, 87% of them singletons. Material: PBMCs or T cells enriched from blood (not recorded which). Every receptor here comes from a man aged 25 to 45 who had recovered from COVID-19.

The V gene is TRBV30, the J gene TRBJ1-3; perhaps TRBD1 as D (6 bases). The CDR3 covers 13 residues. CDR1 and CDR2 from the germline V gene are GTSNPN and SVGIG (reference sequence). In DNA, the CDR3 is TGTGGGACAGAAACGATCTCTGGAAACACCATATATTTT. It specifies CGTETISGNTIYF.

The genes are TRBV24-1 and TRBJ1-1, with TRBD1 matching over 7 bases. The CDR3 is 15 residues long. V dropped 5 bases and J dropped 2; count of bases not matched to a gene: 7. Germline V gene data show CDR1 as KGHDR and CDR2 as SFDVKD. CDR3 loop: CATSGPGQTNTEAFF. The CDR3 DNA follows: TGTGCCACCAGTGGGCCGGGACAGACTAACACTGAAGCTTTCTTT.

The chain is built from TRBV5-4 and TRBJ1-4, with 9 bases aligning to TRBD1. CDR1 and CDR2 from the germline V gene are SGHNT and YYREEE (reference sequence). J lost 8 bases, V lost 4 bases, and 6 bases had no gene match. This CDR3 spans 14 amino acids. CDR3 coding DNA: TGTGCCAGCAGCGAGGGACAGGGTCCCGAAAAACTGTTTTTT. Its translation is CASSEGQGPEKLFF.

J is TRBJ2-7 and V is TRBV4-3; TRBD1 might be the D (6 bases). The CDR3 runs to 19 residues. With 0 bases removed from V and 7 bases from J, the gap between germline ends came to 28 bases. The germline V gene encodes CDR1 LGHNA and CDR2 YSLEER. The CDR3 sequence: CASSQEVGAQETYAGEQYF. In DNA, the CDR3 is TGCGCCAGCAGCCAAGAGGTGGGGGCGCAAGAGACTTACGCGGGTGAGCAGTACTTC.

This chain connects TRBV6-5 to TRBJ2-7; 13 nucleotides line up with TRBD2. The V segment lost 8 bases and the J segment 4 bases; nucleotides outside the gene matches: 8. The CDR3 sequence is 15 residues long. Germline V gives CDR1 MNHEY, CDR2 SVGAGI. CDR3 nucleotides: TGTGCCAGCCAGACTAGCGGGAGGCCCGGGTACGAGCAGTACTTC. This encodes CASQTSGRPGYEQYF.

The CDR3 sequence: CAWGFPGGNYGYTF. The CDR3, as DNA: TGTGCCTGGGGGTTCCCAGGAGGGAACTATGGCTACACCTTC. This rearrangement joins TRBV30 to TRBJ1-2, with no clear D. Trimming took 5 bases from V and 2 from J, leaving 15 bases between them. The CDR3 is 14 amino acids. CDR1 and CDR2 (germline): GTSNPN, SVGIG (reference sequence).

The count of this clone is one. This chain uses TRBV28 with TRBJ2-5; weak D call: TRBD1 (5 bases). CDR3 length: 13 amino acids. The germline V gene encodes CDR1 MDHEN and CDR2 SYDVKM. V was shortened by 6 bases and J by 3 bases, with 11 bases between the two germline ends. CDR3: CASRATAKETQYF. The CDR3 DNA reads TGTGCCAGCAGGGCGACAGCTAAAGAGACCCAGTACTTC.

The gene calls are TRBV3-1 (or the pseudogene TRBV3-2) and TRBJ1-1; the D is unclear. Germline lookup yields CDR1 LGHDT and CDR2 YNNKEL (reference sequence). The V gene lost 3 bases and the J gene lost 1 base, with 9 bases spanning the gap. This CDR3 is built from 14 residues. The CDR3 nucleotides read TGTGCCAGCAGCCATCTCACAGAGAACACTGAAGCTTTCTTT. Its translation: CASSHLTENTEAFF.

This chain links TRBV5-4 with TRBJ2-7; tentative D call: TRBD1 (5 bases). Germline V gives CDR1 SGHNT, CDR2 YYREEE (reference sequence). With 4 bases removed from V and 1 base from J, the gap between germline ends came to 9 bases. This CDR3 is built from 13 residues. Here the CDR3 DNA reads TGTGCCAGCAGCCAGACAGATTCCTACGAGCAGTACTTC. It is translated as CASSQTDSYEQYF.

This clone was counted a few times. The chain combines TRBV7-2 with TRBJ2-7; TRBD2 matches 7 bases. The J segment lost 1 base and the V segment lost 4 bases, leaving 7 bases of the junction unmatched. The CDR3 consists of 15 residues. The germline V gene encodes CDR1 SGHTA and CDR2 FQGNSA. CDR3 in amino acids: CASSSSGGPSYEQYF. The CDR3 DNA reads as TGTGCCAGCAGCTCCTCGGGGGGACCATCCTACGAGCAGTACTTC.

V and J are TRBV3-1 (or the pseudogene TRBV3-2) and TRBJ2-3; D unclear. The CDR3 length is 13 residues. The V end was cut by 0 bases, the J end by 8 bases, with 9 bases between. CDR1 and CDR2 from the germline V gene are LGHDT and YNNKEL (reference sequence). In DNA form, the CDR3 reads TGTGCCAGCAGCCAAGACAGGTATGGTACGCAGTATTTT. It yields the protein CASSQDRYGTQYF.

CDR3 nucleotides: TGTGCCAGCGTGACAGAATATCAGCCCCAGCATTTT. Translated: CASVTEYQPQHF. The chain recombines TRBV28 with TRBJ1-5; D is perhaps TRBD1 (5 bases). Germline V lookup: CDR1 MDHEN, CDR2 SYDVKM. V shed 8 bases and J shed 5 bases, with 10 bases lying between them. The CDR3 contains 12 residues.

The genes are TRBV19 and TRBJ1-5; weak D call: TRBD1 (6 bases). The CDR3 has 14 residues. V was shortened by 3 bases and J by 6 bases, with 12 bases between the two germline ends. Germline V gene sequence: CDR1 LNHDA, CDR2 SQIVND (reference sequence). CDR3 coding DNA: TGTGCCAGTAGTATTACAGGGTTGAGTCAGCCCCAGCATTTT. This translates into CASSITGLSQPQHF.

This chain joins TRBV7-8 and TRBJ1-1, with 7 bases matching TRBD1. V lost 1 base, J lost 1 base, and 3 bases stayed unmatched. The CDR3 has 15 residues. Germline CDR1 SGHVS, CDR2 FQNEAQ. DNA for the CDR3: TGTGCCAGCAGCTTAGGAAGGACAGGGAACACTGAAGCTTTCTTT. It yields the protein CASSLGRTGNTEAFF. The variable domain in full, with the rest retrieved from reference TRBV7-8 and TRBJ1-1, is GAGVSQSPRYKVAKRGQDVALRCDPISGHVSLFWYQQALGQGPEFLTYFQNEAQLDKSGLPSDRFFAERPEGSVSTLKIQRTQQEDSAVYLCASSLGRTGNTEAFFGQGTRLTVV.

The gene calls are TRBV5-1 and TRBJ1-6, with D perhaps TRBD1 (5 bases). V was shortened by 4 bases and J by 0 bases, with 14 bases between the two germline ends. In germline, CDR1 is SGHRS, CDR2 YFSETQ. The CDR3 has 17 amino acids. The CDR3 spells CASSPQGPSSYNSPLHF. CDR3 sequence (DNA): TGCGCCAGCAGCCCTCAGGGTCCTTCCTCCTATAATTCACCCCTCCACTTT. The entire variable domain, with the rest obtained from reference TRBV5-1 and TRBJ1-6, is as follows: KAGVTQTPRYLIKTRGQQVTLSCSPISGHRSVSWYQQTPGQGLQFLFEYFSETQRNKGNFPGRFSGRQFSNSRSEMNVSTLELGDSALYLCASSPQGPSSYNSPLHFGNGTRLTVT.

The CDR3 reads CASSQDPSGTTNEKLFF. The CDR3 DNA is TGCGCCAGCAGCCAAGACCCATCCGGGACAACTAATGAAAAACTGTTTTTT. V gene TRBV4-1 combines with J gene TRBJ1-4; D ambiguous. Germline CDR1 is MGHRA and CDR2 is YSYEKL. The CDR3 covers 17 residues. With 0 bases removed from V and 0 bases from J, the gap between germline ends came to 11 bases.

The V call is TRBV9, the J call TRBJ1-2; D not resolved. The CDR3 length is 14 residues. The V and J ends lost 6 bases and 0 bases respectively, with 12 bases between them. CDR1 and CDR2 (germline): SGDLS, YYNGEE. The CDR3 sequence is CASNPSRANYGYTF. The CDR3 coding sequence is TGTGCCAGCAACCCGTCAAGAGCTAACTATGGCTACACCTTC.

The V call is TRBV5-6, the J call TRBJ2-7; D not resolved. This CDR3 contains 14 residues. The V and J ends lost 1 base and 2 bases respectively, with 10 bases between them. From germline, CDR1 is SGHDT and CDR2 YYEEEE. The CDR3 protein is CASSLYGSTYEQYF. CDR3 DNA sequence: TGTGCCAGCAGCTTGTACGGGTCCACCTACGAGCAGTACTTC.

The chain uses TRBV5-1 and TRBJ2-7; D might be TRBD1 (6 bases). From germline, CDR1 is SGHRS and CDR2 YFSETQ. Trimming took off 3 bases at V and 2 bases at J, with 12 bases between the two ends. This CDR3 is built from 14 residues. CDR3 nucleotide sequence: TGCGCCAGCAGCTATTTTGGACAGACCTACGAGCAGTACTTC. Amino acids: CASSYFGQTYEQYF.

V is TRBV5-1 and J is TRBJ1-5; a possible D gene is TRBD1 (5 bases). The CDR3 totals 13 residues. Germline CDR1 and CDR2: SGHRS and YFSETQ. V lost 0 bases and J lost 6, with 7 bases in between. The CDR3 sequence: CASSLEGVQPQHF. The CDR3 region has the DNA TGCGCCAGCAGCTTGGAAGGGGTTCAGCCCCAGCATTTT. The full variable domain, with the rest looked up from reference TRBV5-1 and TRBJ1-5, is KAGVTQTPRYLIKTRGQQVTLSCSPISGHRSVSWYQQTPGQGLQFLFEYFSETQRNKGNFPGRFSGRQFSNSRSEMNVSTLELGDSALYLCASSLEGVQPQHFGDGTRLSIL.

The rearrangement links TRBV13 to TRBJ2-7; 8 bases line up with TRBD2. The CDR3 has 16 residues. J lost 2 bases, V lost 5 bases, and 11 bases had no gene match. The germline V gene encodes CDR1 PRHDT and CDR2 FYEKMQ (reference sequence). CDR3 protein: CASSMGLSGSPYEQYF. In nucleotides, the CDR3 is TGTGCCAGCAGCATGGGACTGAGCGGGAGTCCCTACGAGCAGTACTTC.

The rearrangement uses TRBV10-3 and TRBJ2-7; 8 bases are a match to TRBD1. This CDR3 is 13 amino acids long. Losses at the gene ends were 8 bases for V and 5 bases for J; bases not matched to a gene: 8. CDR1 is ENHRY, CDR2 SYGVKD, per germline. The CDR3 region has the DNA TGTGCCATCTCGGCAGGGGGCATCGACGAGCAGTACTTC. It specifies CAISAGGIDEQYF.

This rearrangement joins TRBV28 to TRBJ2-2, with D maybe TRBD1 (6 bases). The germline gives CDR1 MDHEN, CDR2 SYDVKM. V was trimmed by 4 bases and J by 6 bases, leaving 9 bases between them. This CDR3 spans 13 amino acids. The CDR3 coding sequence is TGTGCCAGCAGTTCCGGACAGTCCGGGGAGCTGTTTTTT. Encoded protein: CASSSGQSGELFF.

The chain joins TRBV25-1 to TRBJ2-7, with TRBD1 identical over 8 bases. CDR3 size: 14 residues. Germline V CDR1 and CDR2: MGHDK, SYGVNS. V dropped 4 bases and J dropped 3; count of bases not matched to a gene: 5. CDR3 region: CASSGPGTGYEQYF. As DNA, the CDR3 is TGTGCCAGCAGTGGTCCCGGGACAGGCTACGAGCAGTACTTC.

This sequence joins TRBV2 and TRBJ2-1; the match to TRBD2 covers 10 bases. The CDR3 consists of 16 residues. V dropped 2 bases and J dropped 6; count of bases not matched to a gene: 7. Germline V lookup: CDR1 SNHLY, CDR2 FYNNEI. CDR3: CASSESPSGSANEQFF. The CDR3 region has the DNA TGTGCCAGCAGTGAATCGCCTAGCGGGAGTGCCAATGAGCAGTTCTTC. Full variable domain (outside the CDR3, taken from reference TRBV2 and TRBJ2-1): EPEVTQTPSHQVTQMGQEVILRCVPISNHLYFYWYRQILGQKVEFLVSFYNNEISEKSEIFDDQFSVERPDGSNFTLKIRSTKLEDSAMYFCASSESPSGSANEQFFGPGTRLTVL.

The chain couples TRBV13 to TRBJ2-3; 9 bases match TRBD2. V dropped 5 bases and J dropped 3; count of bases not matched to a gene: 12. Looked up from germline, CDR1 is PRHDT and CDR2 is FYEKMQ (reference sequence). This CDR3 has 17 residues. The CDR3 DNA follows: TGTGCCAGCAGCGATAGTGGGCGGGGGGGAGTTACAGATACGCAGTATTTT. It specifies CASSDSGRGGVTDTQYF.

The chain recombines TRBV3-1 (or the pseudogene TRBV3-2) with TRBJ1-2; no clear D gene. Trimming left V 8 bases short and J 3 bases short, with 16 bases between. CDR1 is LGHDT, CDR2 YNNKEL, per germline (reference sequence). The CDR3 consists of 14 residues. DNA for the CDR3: TGTGCCAGCCCCCAAAATTCTAACTACTATGGCTACACCTTC. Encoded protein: CASPQNSNYYGYTF.

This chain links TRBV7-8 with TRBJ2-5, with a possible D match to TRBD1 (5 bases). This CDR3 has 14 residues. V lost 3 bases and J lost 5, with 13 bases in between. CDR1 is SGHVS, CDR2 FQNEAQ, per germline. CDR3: CASSLDTGRETQYF. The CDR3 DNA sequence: TGTGCCAGCAGCTTGGACACGGGCCGGGAGACCCAGTACTTC.

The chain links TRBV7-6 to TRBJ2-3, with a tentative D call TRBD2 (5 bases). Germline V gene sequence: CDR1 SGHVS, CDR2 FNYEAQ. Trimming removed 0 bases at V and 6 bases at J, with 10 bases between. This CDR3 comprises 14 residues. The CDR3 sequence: CASSLASSFDTQYF. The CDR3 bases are TGTGCCAGCAGCTTAGCGTCTAGCTTCGATACGCAGTATTTT.

The CDR3 coding sequence is TGTGCCAGCAGCTCCTCGGGACAGTATGGCTACACCTTC. It yields the protein CASSSSGQYGYTF. The gene calls are TRBV7-3 and TRBJ1-2, with 7 bases matching TRBD1. In germline, CDR1 is SGHTA, CDR2 FQGTGA. This CDR3 has 13 amino acids. Germline trimming cut 4 bases from V and 5 bases from J; bases unmatched to any gene: 4.

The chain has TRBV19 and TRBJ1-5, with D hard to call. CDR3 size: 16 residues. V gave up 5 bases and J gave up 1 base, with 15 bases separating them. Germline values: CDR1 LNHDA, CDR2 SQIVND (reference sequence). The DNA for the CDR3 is TGTGCCAGTAGTCGTGGACGGCGGGCGAGCAATCAGCCCCAGCATTTT. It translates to CASSRGRRASNQPQHF. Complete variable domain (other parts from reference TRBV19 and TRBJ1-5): DGGITQSPKYLFRKEGQNVTLSCEQNLNHDAMYWYRQDPGQGLRLIYYSQIVNDFQKGDIAEGYSVSREKKESFPLTVTSAQKNPTAFYLCASSRGRRASNQPQHFGDGTRLSIL.

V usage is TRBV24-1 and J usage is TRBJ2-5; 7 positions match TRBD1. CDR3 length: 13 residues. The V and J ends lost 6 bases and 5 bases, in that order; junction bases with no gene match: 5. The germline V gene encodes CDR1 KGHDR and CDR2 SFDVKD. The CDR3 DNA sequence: TGTGCCACCAGTCCCGCACAGGGGGAGACCCAGTACTTC. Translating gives CATSPAQGETQYF.